A selection of T cell receptor beta chains follows, all from one sample in a study of blood T cell repertoires in COVID-19. Generated by immunoSEQ multiplex PCR, the TCRdb table keeps only in-frame clones and is missing some. The sample includes some 270,000 clones, roughly 85% of them seen just once. The sequenced sample was PBMCs or T cells enriched from blood (not recorded which). Receptors originate from a woman between 50 and 59 years old who had been exposed to COVID-19. Each CDR3 is given with its conserved first and last residue.

>TRBV12-3/TRBV12-4
CASSPSYEQFF
>TRBV7-3
CASSITGSSSGANVLTF
>TRBV18
CASSRSDTQYF
>TRBV5-6
CASSLLWEGRNTIYF
>TRBV27
CASSWSQGNSPLHF
>TRBV7-2
CASSLMTGIQGEAFF
>TRBV6-5
CASSYSEGGAEGYTF
>TRBV28
CASSFYRKNSPLHF
>TRBV12-5
CASGPATGIGSPLHF
>TRBV27
CASSWREDEKLFF
>TRBV24-1
CATSPGIGNEQFF
>TRBV28
CASSHRQSRNTEAFF
>TRBV4-1
CASSQYSGGANTGELFF
>TRBV2
CASRAGTSGGAGAYEQYF
>TRBV6-6
CASRGTGSSPLHF
>TRBV19
CASSPRGLYYEQYF
>TRBV29-1
CSVGAGGPNTIYF
>TRBV2
CASSELYPLAGADYSGNTIYF
>TRBV2
CASTVGRGNQPQHF
>TRBV2
CASRYDSNTEAFF
>TRBV15
CATSRGEPSTDTQYF
>TRBV9
CASSAGRGFGELFF
>TRBV12-3/TRBV12-4
CASSGRRLNEQFF
>TRBV9
CASSTPGVVYTF
>TRBV29-1
CSVERAGGRDEQFF
>TRBV7-2
CASSSPTWGRSEQYF
>TRBV19
CASSIEGADTEAFF
>TRBV18
CASSPTGLGFDEQFF
>TRBV4-1
CASSHTGSNQPQHF
>TRBV2
CASGWGGDSYNEQFF
>TRBV6-2/TRBV6-3
CASSYSGGDKKYF
>TRBV4-3
CASSQEPSTNTQYF
>TRBV3-1/TRBV3-2
CASSQDIPGLPEQYF
>TRBV2
CASRGTSGVTQYF
>TRBV7-2
CASSLNLYSYEQYF
>TRBV6-2/TRBV6-3
CASSYSTHQPQHF
>TRBV2
CASSRGGASSNEQFF
>TRBV28
CASSLPRGTANSPLHF
>TRBV5-4
CASSLGPMNTEAFF
>TRBV6-2/TRBV6-3
CASSFQQGVSPLHF
>TRBV3-1/TRBV3-2
CASSQDDWGQGAFF
>TRBV11-2
CASSQGPNRDRSYEQYF
>TRBV29-1
CSVEGRQGPKETQYF